This TCR beta chain was profiled in a study of shared clonotypes between healthy human individuals. Healthy HIV-negative adults with no recent acute infections or vaccinations were recruited as donors. All the donors were Caucasian adults who lived in Nashville, Tennessee. Some clones are missing from TCRdb's copy, which holds only in-frame ones; the method was immunoSEQ multiplex PCR. Here the sample spans 90,000 to 120,000 clones, 68% being singletons. Study-wide findings and caveats: Memory subsets generally showed lower estimated richness than naive subsets. Depth was large, yet rarefaction showed that sorted-subset sequencing was incomplete.

As concerns this clone: Its specificity is unknown. A much larger clone differs by one base, so this may be a read error.

The receptor was isolated from a woman aged 25 to 39 in good health. Sequencing used memory CD8+ T cells sorted from blood. Subset: CD45RO+ cells pooled with CCR7-negative TemRA cells.

As DNA, the CDR3 is TGTGCCAGCAGCTTTGGGGGGAACACTGAAGCTTTCTTT. This translates into CASSFGGNTEAFF. J is TRBJ1-1 and V is TRBV5-5, with a possible D match to TRBD1 (5 bases). The V end lost 2 bases, the J end lost 1 base, and 6 bases lay between the germline ends. Germline values: CDR1 SGHKS, CDR2 YYEKEE (reference sequence). The CDR3 runs to 13 residues.